The 30 T cell receptor beta chains listed next were all sequenced from one sample in a study of blood T cell repertoires in COVID-19. Libraries were prepared by immunoSEQ multiplex PCR; TCRdb keeps only in-frame clonotypes and omits some of them. This sample has about 100,000 clones, with approximately 84% found just once. Sequencing was carried out using peripheral blood. The receptors derive from a woman in her sixties or seventies with acute or convalescent COVID-19.

The rearrangement links TRBV28 to TRBJ1-3; TRBD1 agrees at 7 bases. There are 14 residues in the CDR3. V lost 9 bases to trimming and J lost 2 bases; unmatched junction nucleotides: 7. Germline CDR1 is MDHEN and CDR2 is SYDVKM. The CDR3 sequence: CASRGGPTGNTIYF. CDR3 DNA sequence: TGTGCCAGTCGAGGGGGCCCCACTGGAAACACCATATATTTT.

V and J are TRBV6-5 and TRBJ2-7; D perhaps matches TRBD2 (6 bases). From germline, CDR1 is MNHEY and CDR2 SVGAGI. This CDR3 has 11 residues. V gave up 8 bases and J gave up 2 bases, with 7 bases separating them. The CDR3 sequence: CASGGTYEQYF. The DNA of the CDR3 is TGTGCCAGCGGGGGGACCTACGAGCAGTACTTC.

The chain uses TRBV10-1 and TRBJ1-4; D perhaps matches TRBD1 (6 bases). From germline, CDR1 is WNHNN and CDR2 SYGVQD (reference sequence). The CDR3 contains 15 residues. Trimming cost V 5 bases and J 7 bases, with 17 bases left between them. CDR3 region: CASSNSGTTREKLFF. CDR3 nucleotide sequence: TGCGCCAGCAGTAATTCCGGGACAACACGTGAAAAACTGTTTTTT.

The rearrangement links TRBV11-2 to TRBJ1-2; 9 bases align to TRBD1. After removal of 5 bases from V and 7 bases from J, the junction contained 8 bases not matched to a gene. The CDR3 has 14 residues. Per the germline V gene, CDR1 is SGHAT and CDR2 is FQNNGV. DNA of the CDR3: TGTGCCAGCAGCCCATCGGGACAGGGATCTGGCTACACCTTC. It translates to CASSPSGQGSGYTF.

The rearrangement uses TRBV30 and TRBJ1-1; TRBD1 might be the D (6 bases). Germline lookup yields CDR1 GTSNPN and CDR2 SVGIG (reference sequence). V was pared by 2 bases and J by 1 base, with 14 bases between. CDR3 length: 15 amino acids. The CDR3 DNA follows: TGTGCCTGGAGTAGGCAGGGGAGATGGAACACTGAAGCTTTCTTT. Protein product: CAWSRQGRWNTEAFF.

In nucleotides, the CDR3 is TGTGCCGGAGCAGGGGGGCGGACGAATCAGCCCCAGCATTTT. It encodes CAGAGGRTNQPQHF. V usage is TRBV2 and J usage is TRBJ1-5; 7 positions agree with TRBD1. The germline V gene encodes CDR1 SNHLY and CDR2 FYNNEI. The CDR3 loop spans 14 amino acids. V lost 11 bases, J lost 4 bases, and 11 bases stayed unmatched.

As to this clone: This specimen includes other DNA sequences encoding the same CDR3. The rearrangement links TRBV3-1 (or the pseudogene TRBV3-2) to TRBJ1-1; D ambiguous. Germline CDR1 LGHDT, CDR2 YNNKEL (reference sequence). The CDR3 loop spans 14 amino acids. Trimming removed 1 base from V and 0 bases from J, with 6 bases in between. CDR3 sequence reads: CASSQGLMNTEAFF. In DNA form, the CDR3 reads TGTGCCAGCAGCCAAGGACTGATGAACACTGAAGCTTTCTTT.

This clone showed up just once. V usage is TRBV7-2 and J usage is TRBJ1-2, with 10 bases aligning to TRBD1. The germline V gene encodes CDR1 SGHTA and CDR2 FQGNSA. The CDR3 spans 15 residues. The J segment lost 8 bases and the V segment lost 5 bases, leaving 11 bases of the junction unmatched. Here the CDR3 reads CASSRRTGGTGGYTF. The CDR3, as DNA: TGTGCCAGCAGCCGCAGGACAGGGGGAACGGGCGGCTACACCTTC.

V gene TRBV7-2 combines with J gene TRBJ1-2, with TRBD1 matching 7 bases. V shed 1 base and J 7 bases; nucleotides not matched to a gene: 12. The CDR3 spans 16 residues. CDR1 SGHTA and CDR2 FQGNSA come from the germline V gene. The CDR3 nucleotides are TGTGCCAGCAGCTTAGGCCTGGCAGGGGGTCAGGGTGGCTACACCTTC. It yields the protein CASSLGLAGGQGGYTF.

V gene TRBV5-1 combines with J gene TRBJ1-4; no firm D call. This CDR3 is 15 amino acids long. Germline values: CDR1 SGHRS, CDR2 YFSETQ. V was shortened by 3 bases and J by 8 bases, with 17 bases between the two germline ends. CDR3 DNA sequence: TGCGCCAGCAGCTGGAATCGGGAAGGCGGCGAAAAACTGTTTTTT. It specifies CASSWNREGGEKLFF.

The chain combines TRBV9 with TRBJ2-3; 8 bases map to TRBD2. The V and J ends lost 4 bases and 1 base, in that order; junction bases with no gene match: 11. This CDR3 is built from 17 residues. Germline loops: CDR1 SGDLS, CDR2 YYNGEE. CDR3 in DNA: TGTGCCAGCAGCCCACGGGGTAGCGGGGTGGGCACAGATACGCAGTATTTT. This gives the protein CASSPRGSGVGTDTQYF.

The chain recombines TRBV30 with TRBJ2-7, with 8 nucleotides matching TRBD2. V was pared by 3 bases and J by 3 bases, with 4 bases of the junction left unmatched. This CDR3 is built from 13 residues. Germline V gives CDR1 GTSNPN, CDR2 SVGIG (reference sequence). CDR3 sequence: CAWRAGAGYEQYF. The CDR3 nucleotides read TGTGCCTGGAGAGCGGGGGCCGGCTACGAGCAGTACTTC.

In its sample, this clone was seen a few times. Other nucleotide sequences from this sample produce the same CDR3. This chain joins TRBV9 and TRBJ1-3, with D maybe TRBD1 (6 bases). The ends were cut back, 3 bases at V and 1 base at J, with 8 bases in the middle. Per the germline V gene, CDR1 is SGDLS and CDR2 is YYNGEE. This CDR3 comprises 14 residues. CDR3 DNA: TGTGCCAGCAGCGCTACAGGGTCTGGAAACACCATATATTTT. It yields the protein CASSATGSGNTIYF. Full variable domain (outside the CDR3, taken from reference TRBV9 and TRBJ1-3): DSGVTQTPKHLITATGQRVTLRCSPRSGDLSVYWYQQSLDQGLQFLIQYYNGEERAKGNILERFSAQQFPDLHSELNLSSLELGDSALYFCASSATGSGNTIYFGEGSWLTVV.

This clone was counted once. The genes are TRBV10-3 and TRBJ1-2, with D possibly matching TRBD1 (5 bases). CDR1 ENHRY and CDR2 SYGVKD come from the germline V gene. Trimming removed 6 bases from V and 5 bases from J, with 16 bases in between. This CDR3 has 14 residues. Here the CDR3 DNA reads TGTGCCATCAGACCAGGGAACGCTAGGTATGGCTACACCTTC. Encoded protein: CAIRPGNARYGYTF.

This clone was observed a single time. The chain couples TRBV7-2 to TRBJ1-6; 9 bases agree with TRBD1. Trimming at V came to 4 bases and at J to 5 bases, leaving 6 bases not matched to a gene. Germline CDR1 and CDR2: SGHTA and FQGNSA. The CDR3 contains 16 residues. The CDR3 sequence is CASSSSDRGNNSPLHF. As DNA, the CDR3 is TGTGCCAGCAGCTCCTCGGACAGGGGTAATAATTCACCCCTCCACTTT.

This clone was found a few times. The chain recombines TRBV11-3 with TRBJ2-2; 7 positions match TRBD1. The CDR3 totals 19 residues. The ends lost 2 bases at V and 0 bases at J; junction bases unmatched: 12. The germline gives CDR1 SGHNT, CDR2 YENEEA. The DNA for the CDR3 is TGTGCCAGCAGCTTATGGTCCCGTTTAGGGACAGCGAACACCGGGGAGCTGTTTTTT. Translation: CASSLWSRLGTANTGELFF.

This clone came up many times. This chain connects TRBV7-3 to TRBJ2-1, with D tentatively TRBD2 (6 bases). The V gene's germline CDR1 is SGHTA and CDR2 FQGTGA. Deletions cut 0 bases from V and 0 bases from J, with 9 bases between. There are 16 residues in the CDR3. Here the CDR3 reads CASSLTYGGSYNEQFF. The CDR3 DNA reads as TGTGCCAGCAGCTTAACGTACGGGGGCTCCTACAATGAGCAGTTCTTC.

This chain connects TRBV28 to TRBJ1-2; 12 bases align to TRBD1. This CDR3 is built from 14 residues. Germline V gene data show CDR1 as MDHEN and CDR2 as SYDVKM. The trim removed 5 bases at V and 8 bases at J, leaving 6 bases unmatched. As DNA, the CDR3 is TGTGCCAGCAGTCCCGGGACAGGGGGCTTAGGCTACACCTTC. Translated, it gives CASSPGTGGLGYTF.

This clone was counted once. The rearrangement links TRBV5-1 to TRBJ1-2; the match to TRBD1 covers 11 bases. Looked up from germline, CDR1 is SGHRS and CDR2 is YFSETQ. V trimming: 0 bases; J trimming: 4 bases; junction bases outside the gene matches: 8. The CDR3 has 17 residues. The CDR3 here is CASSLAKWTGGPYGYTF. The CDR3 DNA sequence: TGCGCCAGCAGCTTGGCCAAATGGACAGGGGGCCCCTATGGCTACACCTTC. Based on the CDR3 plus reference TRBV5-1 and TRBJ1-2, the full variable domain is KAGVTQTPRYLIKTRGQQVTLSCSPISGHRSVSWYQQTPGQGLQFLFEYFSETQRNKGNFPGRFSGRQFSNSRSEMNVSTLELGDSALYLCASSLAKWTGGPYGYTFGSGTRLTVV.

The V call is TRBV21-1, the J call TRBJ1-4; TRBD1 is taken as the D call from the table, unchecked against the DNA. TRBV21-1 is a listed pseudogene. CDR3 length equals 16 residues. The CDR3 spells CASSKWWGPENEKLFF. The CDR3 nucleotides read TGTGCCAGCAGCAAATGGTGGGGGCCTGAGAATGAAAAACTGTTTTTT.

This chain uses TRBV6-2 or TRBV6-3 with TRBJ1-2; TRBD1 matches 7 bases. This CDR3 has 15 residues. Germline loops: CDR1 MNHEY, CDR2 SVGEGT. The V segment lost 4 bases and the J segment 0 bases; nucleotides outside the gene matches: 5. DNA for the CDR3: TGTGCCAGCAGTTCTCCGACAGGGACTAACTATGGCTACACCTTC. This sequence encodes CASSSPTGTNYGYTF.

The rearrangement joins TRBV28 to TRBJ2-5; TRBD2 is a possible D gene (6 bases). Germline CDR1 reads MDHEN; CDR2 reads SYDVKM. The CDR3 consists of 14 residues. Trimming cost V 6 bases and J 4 bases, with 15 bases left between them. CDR3 amino acids: CASRMGGGSETQYF. The CDR3 coding sequence is TGTGCCAGCAGGATGGGGGGAGGCTCAGAGACCCAGTACTTC.

CDR3 nucleotides: TGTGCCAGCAGTAATCTAGCGTACAAAGAGACCCAGTACTTC. Translating it yields CASSNLAYKETQYF. This chain connects TRBV27 to TRBJ2-5; D is possibly TRBD2 (6 bases). CDR1 is MNHEY and CDR2 is SMNVEV in the germline V gene (reference sequence). The CDR3 has 14 amino acids. The germline V and J ends were trimmed by 5 bases and 3 bases, with 13 bases remaining between them.

The rearrangement links TRBV3-1 (or the pseudogene TRBV3-2) to TRBJ2-1, with D possibly TRBD2 on 6 matching bases. This CDR3 region has 15 residues. Germline CDR1 reads LGHDT; CDR2 reads YNNKEL (reference sequence). V was clipped by 1 base and J by 3 bases, with 10 bases between them. Written as DNA, the CDR3 is TGTGCCAGCAGCCAAGGGGGGGTTAGCTACAATGAGCAGTTCTTC. This sequence encodes CASSQGGVSYNEQFF.

V and J are TRBV9 and TRBJ1-2, with a possible D match to TRBD1 (5 bases). V gave up 1 base and J gave up 1 base, with 14 bases separating them. There are 16 residues in the CDR3. Germline assignment: CDR1 SGDLS and CDR2 YYNGEE. The CDR3 DNA reads TGTGCCAGCAGCGTATTTGCCCAGGGTTATAACTATGGCTACACCTTC. Amino acids: CASSVFAQGYNYGYTF.

The gene calls are TRBV13 and TRBJ1-1; 7 positions agree with TRBD1. The ends lost 4 bases at V and 6 bases at J; junction bases unmatched: 2. Germline V lookup: CDR1 PRHDT, CDR2 FYEKMQ (reference sequence). CDR3 length: 12 residues. CDR3 DNA: TGTGCCAGCAGCTACAGGGGAGCTGAAGCTTTCTTT. Translation: CASSYRGAEAFF.

This clone has just a few counts. The genes are TRBV7-3 and TRBJ2-1; D call uncertain. The CDR3 sequence is 15 residues long. The V and J ends lost 5 bases and 1 base respectively, with 12 bases between them. Germline CDR1 and CDR2: SGHTA and FQGTGA. This chain's CDR3 is CASSLSALSYNEQFF. CDR3 DNA sequence: TGTGCCAGCAGCCTAAGTGCCCTATCCTACAATGAGCAGTTCTTC.

This chain links TRBV28 with TRBJ1-1; D gene unclear. Germline assignment: CDR1 MDHEN and CDR2 SYDVKM. The CDR3 has 11 amino acids. V lost 5 bases and J lost 7, with 8 bases in between. CDR3 nucleotide sequence: TGTGCCAGCAGTCCCCTACGTGAAGCTTTCTTT. As protein: CASSPLREAFF.

The genes are TRBV18 and TRBJ1-6; tentative D call: TRBD1 (5 bases). Germline assignment: CDR1 KGHSH and CDR2 LQKENI. Trimming left V 0 bases short and J 10 bases short, with 7 bases between. CDR3 length: 13 amino acids. The CDR3 DNA reads as TGTGCCAGCTCACCACCGGGGCGATCACCCCTCCACTTT. It specifies CASSPPGRSPLHF.

This sequence joins TRBV5-1 and TRBJ1-2; D is perhaps TRBD1 (6 bases). Germline CDR1 SGHRS, CDR2 YFSETQ. The V and J ends lost 0 bases and 6 bases respectively, with 15 bases between them. CDR3 length: 15 amino acids. The CDR3 sequence: CASSLDRGARDGYTF. CDR3 nucleotides: TGCGCCAGCAGCTTGGACCGGGGGGCGAGGGATGGCTACACCTTC.